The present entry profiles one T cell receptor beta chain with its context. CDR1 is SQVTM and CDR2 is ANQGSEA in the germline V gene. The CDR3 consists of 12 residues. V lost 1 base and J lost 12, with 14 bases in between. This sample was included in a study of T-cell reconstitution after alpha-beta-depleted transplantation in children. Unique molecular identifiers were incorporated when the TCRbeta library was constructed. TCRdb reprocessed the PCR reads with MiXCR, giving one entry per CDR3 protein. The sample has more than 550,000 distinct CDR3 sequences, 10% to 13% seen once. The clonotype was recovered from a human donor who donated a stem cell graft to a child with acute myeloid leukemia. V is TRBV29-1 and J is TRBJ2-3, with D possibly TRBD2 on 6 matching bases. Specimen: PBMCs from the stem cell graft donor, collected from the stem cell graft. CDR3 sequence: CSVEAGASPQYF. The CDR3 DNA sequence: TGCAGCGTTGAAGCGGGAGCTAGCCCCCAGTATTTT.